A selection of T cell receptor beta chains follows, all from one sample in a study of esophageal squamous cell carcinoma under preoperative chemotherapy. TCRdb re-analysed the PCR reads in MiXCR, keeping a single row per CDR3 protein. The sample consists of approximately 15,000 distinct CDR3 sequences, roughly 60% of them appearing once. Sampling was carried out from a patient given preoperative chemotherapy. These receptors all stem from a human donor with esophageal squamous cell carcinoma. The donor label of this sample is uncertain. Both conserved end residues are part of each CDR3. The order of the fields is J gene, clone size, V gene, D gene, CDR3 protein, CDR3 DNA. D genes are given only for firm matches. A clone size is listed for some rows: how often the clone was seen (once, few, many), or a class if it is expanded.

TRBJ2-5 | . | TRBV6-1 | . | CASSKDLRGAQETQYF | TGTGCCAGCAGTAAGGACCTCAGGGGGGCCCAAGAGACCCAGTACTTC
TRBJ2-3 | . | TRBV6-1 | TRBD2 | CARGEASGSVDTQYF | TGTGCCAGGGGTGAAGCGAGCGGGAGCGTAGATACGCAGTACTTT
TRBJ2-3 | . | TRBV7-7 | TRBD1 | CASRKDRNTGAQYF | TGTGCCAGCAGAAAGGACAGGAACACCGGGGCGCAGTATTTT
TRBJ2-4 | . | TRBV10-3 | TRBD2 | CGGAGGGAKNMQYF | TGTGGCGGCGCGGGCGGGGGGGCCAAAAACATGCAGTACTTC
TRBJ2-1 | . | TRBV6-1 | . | CASSESGSSRYNEQFF | TGTGCCAGCAGTGAAAGTGGATCTTCCCGATACAATGAGCAGTTCTTC
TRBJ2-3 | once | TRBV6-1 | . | CASSTSRGGSYDAQYF | TGTGCCAGCAGTACAAGCCGGGGTGGGAGCTACGATGCGCAGTATTTC
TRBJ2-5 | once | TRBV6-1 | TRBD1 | CASTQGAHNEQYF | TGTGCCAGCACGCAGGGGGCTCACAATGAGCAGTACTTC
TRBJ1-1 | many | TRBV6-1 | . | CASSEGGVEAFF | TGTGCCAGCAGTGAAGGAGGGGTTGAAGCTTTCTTT
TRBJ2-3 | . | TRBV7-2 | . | CASSPSPTASTDTQYF | TGTGCCAGCAGCCCAAGCCCAACCGCTAGCACAGATACGCAGTATTTT
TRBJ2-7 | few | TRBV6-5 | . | CASSSVGGSSGEQYF | TGTGCCAGCAGTTCCGTAGGGGGTTCCTCGGGGGAGCAGTACTTC
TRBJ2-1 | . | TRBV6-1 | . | CASSESTTGYNEQFF | TGTGCCAGCAGTGAATCGACGACAGGCTACAATGAGCAGTTCTTC
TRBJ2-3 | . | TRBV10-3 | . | CGMCDQDTQYF | TGTGGCATGTGTGACCAAGATACGCAGTATTTC
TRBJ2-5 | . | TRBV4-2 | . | CASSQDMTSVKTQYF | TGTGCCAGCAGCCAAGATATGACTAGTGTGAAGACCCAGTACTTC
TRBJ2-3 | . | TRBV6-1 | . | CASSRNQGGGEDTQYF | TGTGCCAGCAGTCGCAACCAGGGGGGCGGCGAAGATACTCAGTATTTT
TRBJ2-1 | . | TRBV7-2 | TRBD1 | CASSYDRGDYNEQFF | TGTGCCAGCAGCTACGACAGGGGAGACTACAATGAGCAGTTCTTC
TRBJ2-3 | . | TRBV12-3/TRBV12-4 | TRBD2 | CASAAYGGGGTETQYF | TGTGCCAGTGCGGCTTACGGGGGGGGAGGCACAGAGACGCAGTATTTT
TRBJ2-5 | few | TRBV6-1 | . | CASSLDPEETQYF | TGTGCCAGCAGCCTTGATCCAGAAGAGACCCAGTACTTC
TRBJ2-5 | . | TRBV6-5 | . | CASSSSRMQETQYF | TGTGCCAGCAGTTCATCACGAATGCAAGAGACCCAGTACTTC
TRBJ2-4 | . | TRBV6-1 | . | CASSVSGRSAKNMQYF | TGTGCCAGCAGTGTATCGGGGCGGTCTGCCAAAAACATGCAGTACTTT
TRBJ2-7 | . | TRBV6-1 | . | CASSEGLAQIYNEQYF | TGTGCCAGCAGTGAAGGGCTAGCGCAAATCTACAATGAGCAGTACTTC
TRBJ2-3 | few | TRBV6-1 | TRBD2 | CASRGNRGGGADTQYF | TGTGCCAGCAGGGGGAACCGGGGGGGCGGCGCAGATACGCAGTATTTT
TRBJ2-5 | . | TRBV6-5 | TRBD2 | CASSSTLAGGRRETQYF | TGTGCCAGCAGTTCCACCCTGGCGGGAGGGCGACGAGAGACCCAGTACTTC